Below, 9 T cell receptor beta chains from the same sample are listed, as sequenced in a study of CD4 T cells in relation to SARS-CoV-2 and coronaviruses. Measured with immunoSEQ multiplex PCR; TCRdb has only the in-frame clones, and not every one. The sample lists about 37,000 clones, less than 85% occurring once. Their specific antigens are unknown. Sample: naive CD4+ T cells from PBMCs, cultured in vitro. Documented subset: naive CD4+ T cells isolated by negative enrichment. The source of these receptors is an adult with COVID-19.

This clone showed up just a few times. The rearrangement links TRBV6-5 to TRBJ1-1, with D perhaps TRBD1 (5 bases). Germline assignment: CDR1 MNHEY and CDR2 SVGAGI. This CDR3 has 13 residues. Trimming took off 6 bases at V and 6 bases at J, with 14 bases between the two ends. The CDR3 loop is CASRFSGISEAFF. The CDR3 DNA reads as TGTGCCAGCAGATTTTCAGGGATTTCTGAAGCTTTCTTT.

This sequence joins TRBV3-1 (or the pseudogene TRBV3-2) and TRBJ2-1; D perhaps matches TRBD2 (5 bases). The CDR3 runs 15 residues. Germline values: CDR1 LGHDT, CDR2 YNNKEL (reference sequence). V lost 4 bases and J 1 base, leaving 11 bases between the germline ends. The CDR3 bases are TGTGCCAGCAGCCCGAAGGGCGGGTCCTACAATGAGCAGTTCTTC. Protein sequence: CASSPKGGSYNEQFF.

The chain uses TRBV27 and TRBJ2-1; 11 bases line up with TRBD2. The germline V gene encodes CDR1 MNHEY and CDR2 SMNVEV (reference sequence). The CDR3 extends over 18 amino acids. V was pared by 1 base and J by 8 bases, with 13 bases of the junction left unmatched. As DNA, the CDR3 is TGTGCCAGCAGTTTATACGCCCTTGGGTCTAGCGGGAGGTATGAGCAGTTCTTC. This translates into CASSLYALGSSGRYEQFF.

This clone was observed a few times. The chain combines TRBV2 with TRBJ1-5; D not certain. V was trimmed by 4 bases and J by 3 bases, leaving 10 bases between them. CDR1 is SNHLY, CDR2 FYNNEI, per germline. This CDR3 is 14 amino acids long. The CDR3 DNA sequence: TGTGCCAGCAGTGTGTCGGCGTACAATCAGCCCCAGCATTTT. Residues: CASSVSAYNQPQHF.

The chain joins TRBV30 to TRBJ1-1; unclear D gene. V lost 1 base to trimming and J lost 5 bases, with 5 bases between them. The germline gives CDR1 GTSNPN, CDR2 SVGIG (reference sequence). The CDR3 length is 11 residues. The CDR3 here is CAWSARTEAFF. The DNA of the CDR3 is TGTGCCTGGAGTGCGCGTACTGAAGCTTTCTTT. The variable domain in full, completed from reference TRBV30 and TRBJ1-1, reads SQTIHQWPATLVQPVGSPLSLECTVEGTSNPNLYWYRQAAGRGLQLLFYSVGIGQISSEVPQNLSASRPQDRQFILSSKKLLLSDSGFYLCAWSARTEAFFGQGTRLTVV.

The chain links TRBV5-4 to TRBJ2-3, with D possibly being TRBD1 or TRBD2 (5 bases each). V was cut by 1 base and J by 0 bases, with 18 bases left in between. The CDR3 totals 18 residues. In germline, CDR1 is SGHNT, CDR2 YYREEE (reference sequence). CDR3 in DNA: TGTGCCAGCAGCTTGTTGGGGGTAATTACTCCTAGCACAGATACGCAGTATTTT. Translating it yields CASSLLGVITPSTDTQYF.

The chain is built from TRBV9 and TRBJ2-5, with TRBD2 matching 10 bases. CDR1 is SGDLS, CDR2 YYNGEE, per germline. The junction had 17 bases not matched to a gene; V was cut back by 4 bases and J by 2 bases. The CDR3 length is 19 residues. CDR3 region: CASSPEGSGRAVGQETQYF. The CDR3 nucleotides read TGTGCCAGCAGCCCAGAGGGCAGCGGGAGGGCGGTAGGTCAAGAGACCCAGTACTTC.

The CDR3 is CASSPLSGSDTQYF. CDR3 in DNA: TGTGCCAGCTCACCACTCTCAGGGTCAGATACGCAGTATTTT. This sequence joins TRBV18 and TRBJ2-3, with D possibly being TRBD1 (5 bases). Trimming removed 1 base from V and 4 bases from J, with 9 bases in between. The CDR3 totals 14 residues. The V gene's germline CDR1 is KGHSH and CDR2 LQKENI.

CDR3 residues: CAWTPWGGGYEQYF. The DNA for the CDR3 is TGTGCCTGGACTCCCTGGGGTGGAGGCTACGAGCAGTACTTC. The rearrangement links TRBV30 to TRBJ2-7; D is perhaps TRBD2 (5 bases). The CDR3 has 14 residues. V lost 4 bases and J lost 3, with 16 bases in between. Germline lookup yields CDR1 GTSNPN and CDR2 SVGIG (reference sequence).